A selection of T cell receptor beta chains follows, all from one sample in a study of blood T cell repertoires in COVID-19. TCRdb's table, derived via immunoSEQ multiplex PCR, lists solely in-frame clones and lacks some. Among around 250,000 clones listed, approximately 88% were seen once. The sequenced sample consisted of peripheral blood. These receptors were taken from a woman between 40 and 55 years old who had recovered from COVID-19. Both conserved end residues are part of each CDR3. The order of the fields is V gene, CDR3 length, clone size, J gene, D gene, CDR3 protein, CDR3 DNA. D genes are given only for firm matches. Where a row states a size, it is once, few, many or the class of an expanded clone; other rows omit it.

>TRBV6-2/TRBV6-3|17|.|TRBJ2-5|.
CASSYSRGGRGQETQYF
TGTGCCAGCAGTTACTCGCGAGGGGGAAGGGGGCAAGAGACCCAGTACTTC
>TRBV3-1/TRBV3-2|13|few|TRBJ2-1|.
CASSQEERAKQFF
TGTGCCAGCAGCCAAGAGGAGCGGGCAAAGCAGTTCTTC
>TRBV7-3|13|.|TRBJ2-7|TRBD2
CASSLTGGQEQYF
TGTGCCAGCAGCTTAACGGGAGGGCAAGAGCAGTACTTC
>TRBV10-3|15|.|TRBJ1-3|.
CAISESVSSGNTIYF
TGTGCCATCAGTGAATCAGTCTCCTCTGGAAACACCATATATTTT
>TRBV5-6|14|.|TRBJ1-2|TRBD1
CASSLGGQGAVYTF
TGTGCCAGCAGCTTGGGTGGACAGGGGGCGGTCTACACCTTC
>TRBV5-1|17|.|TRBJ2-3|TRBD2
CASSSGGAGGDTDTQYF
TGCGCCAGCAGCTCTGGGGGCGCGGGAGGGGACACAGATACGCAGTATTTT
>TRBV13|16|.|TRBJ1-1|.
CASSLEPGPAGAEAFF
TGTGCCAGCAGCTTAGAGCCGGGCCCGGCGGGGGCTGAAGCTTTCTTT
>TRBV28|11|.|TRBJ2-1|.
CASNPGEGEFF
TGTGCCAGCAATCCCGGAGAGGGTGAATTCTTC
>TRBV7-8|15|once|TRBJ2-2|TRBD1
CASSWSTGVAGELFF
TGTGCCAGCAGCTGGTCGACAGGGGTGGCCGGGGAGCTGTTTTTT
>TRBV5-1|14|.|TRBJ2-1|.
CASSPGGLDNEQFF
TGCGCCAGCAGCCCCGGCGGGCTCGACAATGAGCAGTTCTTC
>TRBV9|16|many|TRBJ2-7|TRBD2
CASSRTSGSTSYEQYF
TGTGCCAGCTCCCGTACTAGCGGATCAACCTCCTACGAGCAGTACTTC
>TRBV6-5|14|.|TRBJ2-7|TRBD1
CASSTRDRTYEQYF
TGTGCCAGCAGTACCCGGGACAGGACCTACGAGCAGTACTTC
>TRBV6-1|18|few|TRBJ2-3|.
CASSEVGKRRSPTDTQYF
TGTGCCAGCAGTGAGGTGGGCAAGCGGAGATCACCCACAGATACGCAGTATTTT
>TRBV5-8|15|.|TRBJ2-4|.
CASSLRDRAKNIQYF
TGTGCCAGCAGCCTGCGAGACAGGGCCAAAAACATTCAGTACTTC
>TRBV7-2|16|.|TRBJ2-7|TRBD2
CASSLVGAGEAYEQYF
TGTGCCAGCAGCTTAGTAGGGGCGGGAGAAGCCTACGAGCAGTACTTC
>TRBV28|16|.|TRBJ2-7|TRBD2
CASSLLGTSGSDEQYF
TGTGCCAGCAGTTTATTGGGGACTAGCGGGAGTGACGAGCAGTACTTC
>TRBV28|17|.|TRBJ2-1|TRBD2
CASTLVAGRGFRYEQFF
TGTGCCAGCACCTTGGTAGCGGGAAGAGGGTTTAGGTATGAGCAGTTCTTC
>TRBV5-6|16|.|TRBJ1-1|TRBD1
CASATREGAGRTEAFF
TGTGCCAGCGCGACGCGGGAGGGGGCTGGTCGAACTGAAGCTTTCTTT
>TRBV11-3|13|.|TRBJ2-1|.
CASSLQIAAEQFF
TGTGCCAGCAGCTTACAAATAGCGGCTGAGCAGTTCTTC
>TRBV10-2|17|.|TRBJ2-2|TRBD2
CASSTLAGGTKTGELFF
TGCGCCAGCAGTACCCTGGCGGGAGGAACCAAGACCGGGGAGCTGTTTTTT
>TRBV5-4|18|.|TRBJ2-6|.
CASSLESGRRSGANVLTF
TGTGCCAGCAGCTTGGAGTCAGGGCGGCGATCTGGGGCCAACGTCCTGACTTTC
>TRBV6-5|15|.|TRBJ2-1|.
CASRTGAAHYNEQFF
TGTGCCAGCCGCACCGGAGCGGCCCACTACAATGAGCAGTTCTTC
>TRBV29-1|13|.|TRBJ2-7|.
CSVDGGTLGEQYF
TGCAGCGTGGATGGAGGGACCCTCGGCGAGCAGTACTTC
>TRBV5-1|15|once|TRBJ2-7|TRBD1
CASSTGQGSSYEQYF
TGCGCCAGCAGCACCGGACAGGGGAGCTCCTACGAGCAGTACTTC
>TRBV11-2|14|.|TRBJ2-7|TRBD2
CASSSRTSGGEQYF
TGTGCCAGCAGCTCCCGGACTAGCGGGGGCGAGCAGTACTTC
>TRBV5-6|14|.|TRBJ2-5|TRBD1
CASSPGTEEETQYF
TGTGCCAGCAGCCCCGGGACAGAAGAAGAGACCCAGTACTTC
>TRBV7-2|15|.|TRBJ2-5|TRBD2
CASRQGLASSETQYF
TGTGCCAGCAGACAAGGACTAGCCTCCTCGGAGACCCAGTACTTC
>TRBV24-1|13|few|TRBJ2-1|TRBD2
CATSRGGTEEQFF
TGTGCCACCAGTCGGGGGGGTACGGAGGAGCAGTTCTTC
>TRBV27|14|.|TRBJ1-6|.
CASTPGDRDSPLHF
TGTGCCAGCACCCCCGGAGACCGGGATTCACCCCTCCACTTT
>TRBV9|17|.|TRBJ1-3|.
CASSALLTGSSGNTIYF
TGTGCCAGCAGCGCACTCTTGACAGGCAGCTCTGGAAACACCATATATTTT
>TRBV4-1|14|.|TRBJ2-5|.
CASSQGDYQETQYF
TGCGCCAGCAGCCAAGGGGACTACCAAGAGACCCAGTACTTC